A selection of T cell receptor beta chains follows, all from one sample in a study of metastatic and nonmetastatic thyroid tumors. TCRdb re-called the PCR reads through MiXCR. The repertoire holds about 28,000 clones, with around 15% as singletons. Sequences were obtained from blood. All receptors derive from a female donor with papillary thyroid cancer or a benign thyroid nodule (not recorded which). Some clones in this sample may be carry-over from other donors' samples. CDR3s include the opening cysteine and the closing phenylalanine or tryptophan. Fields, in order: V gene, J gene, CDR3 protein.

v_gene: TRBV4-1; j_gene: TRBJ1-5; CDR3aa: CASSQGGKYSNQPQHF
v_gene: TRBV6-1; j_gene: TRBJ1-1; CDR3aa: CASSAPATREAFF
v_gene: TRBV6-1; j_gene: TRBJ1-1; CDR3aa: CASSPPSLNTEAFF
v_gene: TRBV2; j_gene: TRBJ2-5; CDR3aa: CVSSGVTGETQYF
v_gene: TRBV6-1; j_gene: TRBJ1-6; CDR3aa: CASSPWEASSNSPLHF
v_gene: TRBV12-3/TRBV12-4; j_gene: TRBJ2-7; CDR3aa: CASSRGLVAYEQYF
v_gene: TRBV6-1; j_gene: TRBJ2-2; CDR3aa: CASSTGTGELFF
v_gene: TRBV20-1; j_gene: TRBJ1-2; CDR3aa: CSARTGRGNYGYTF
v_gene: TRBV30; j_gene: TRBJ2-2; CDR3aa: CAGQGVGLTGELFF
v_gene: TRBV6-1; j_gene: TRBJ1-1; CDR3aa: CASSSQPLNTEAFF
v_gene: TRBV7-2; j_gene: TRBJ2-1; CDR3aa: CASSLWWESDEQFF
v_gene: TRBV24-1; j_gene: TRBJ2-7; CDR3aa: CATSEEGAKQYF
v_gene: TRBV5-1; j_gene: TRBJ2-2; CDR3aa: CASSSRTGARIQFTGELFF
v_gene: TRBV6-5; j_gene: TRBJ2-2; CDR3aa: CASSYLPSGRQQTGELFF
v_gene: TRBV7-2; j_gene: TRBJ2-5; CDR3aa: CASIPGPGGGVSQYF
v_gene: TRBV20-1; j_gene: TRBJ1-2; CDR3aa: CSARWQGNYGYTF
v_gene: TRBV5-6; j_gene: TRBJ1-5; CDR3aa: CASSSFRGGGNQPQHF
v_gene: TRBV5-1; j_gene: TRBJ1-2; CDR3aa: CASSLSGQGYGYTF
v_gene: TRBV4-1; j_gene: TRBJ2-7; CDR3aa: CASSQVGRTNGEQYF
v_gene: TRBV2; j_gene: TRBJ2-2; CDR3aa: CASSDGQHTVELFF
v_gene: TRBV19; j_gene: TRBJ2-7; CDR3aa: CASSPSMDRVSHEQYF
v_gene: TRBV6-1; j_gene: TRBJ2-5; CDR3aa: CASRTDRGIRQETQYF
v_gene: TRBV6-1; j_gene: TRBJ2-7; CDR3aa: CASSGGQGQLGEQYF
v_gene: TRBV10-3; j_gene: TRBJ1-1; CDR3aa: CARRPRERTEAFF
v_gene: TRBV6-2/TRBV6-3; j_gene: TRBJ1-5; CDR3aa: CASSPRLGMSNQPQHF
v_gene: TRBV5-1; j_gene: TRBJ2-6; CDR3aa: CASSLAQAGANVLTF
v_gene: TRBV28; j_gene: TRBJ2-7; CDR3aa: CASSLWGQGAYEQYF
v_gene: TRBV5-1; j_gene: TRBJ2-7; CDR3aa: CASSLEIFRRQYF
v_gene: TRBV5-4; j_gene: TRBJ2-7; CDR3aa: CASSPGSGRGREQYF
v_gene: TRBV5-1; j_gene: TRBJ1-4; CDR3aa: CASSIGQGEKLFF
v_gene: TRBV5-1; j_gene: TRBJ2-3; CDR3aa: CASSFARGVTDTQYF
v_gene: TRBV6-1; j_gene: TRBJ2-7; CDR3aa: CASRGGAYEQYF
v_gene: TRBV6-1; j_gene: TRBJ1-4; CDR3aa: CASLNAQGQQGGKLFF
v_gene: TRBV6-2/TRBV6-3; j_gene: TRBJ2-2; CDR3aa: CASSYSVGRAAGELFF
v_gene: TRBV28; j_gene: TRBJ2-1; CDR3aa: CASSLASGYNEQFF
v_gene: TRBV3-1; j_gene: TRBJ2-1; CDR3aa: CASSRAFRGGSDEQFF
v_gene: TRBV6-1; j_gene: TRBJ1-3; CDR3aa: CASSGDSSTIYF
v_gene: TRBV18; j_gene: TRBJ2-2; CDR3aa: CASSLRTGGDTGELFF
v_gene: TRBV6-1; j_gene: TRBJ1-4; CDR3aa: CASRLTGGGEKLFF
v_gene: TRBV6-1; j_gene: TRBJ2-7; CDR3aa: CASSEELAIYEQYF
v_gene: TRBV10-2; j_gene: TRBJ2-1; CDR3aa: CASSPPGQRTSEQFF
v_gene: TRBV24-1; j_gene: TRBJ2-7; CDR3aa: CATSDSSLGQTSYEQYF
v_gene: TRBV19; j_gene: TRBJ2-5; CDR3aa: CASSIRLGETQYF
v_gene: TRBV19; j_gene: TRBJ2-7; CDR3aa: CASSVRGSEQYF
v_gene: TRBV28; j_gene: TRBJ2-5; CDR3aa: CASSRPGLGEETQYF
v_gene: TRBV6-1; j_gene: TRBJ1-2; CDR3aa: CASSRGTGYNYGYTF
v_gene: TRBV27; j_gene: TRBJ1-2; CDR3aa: CASSPTTGTTNYGYTF
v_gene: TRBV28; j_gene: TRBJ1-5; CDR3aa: CASRQGSQPQHF
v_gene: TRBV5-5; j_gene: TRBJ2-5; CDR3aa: CASSFSLVQETQYF
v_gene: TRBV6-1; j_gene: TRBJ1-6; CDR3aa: CASSFPDRGRSPLHF
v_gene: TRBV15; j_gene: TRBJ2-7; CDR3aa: CATSLNSIQGGQYF
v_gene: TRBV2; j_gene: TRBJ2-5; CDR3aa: CASHGPGPLSETQYF